A single sample is the source of the 12 T cell receptor beta chains below, sequenced in a study of blood T cell repertoires in COVID-19. TCRdb's copy holds only in-frame clones and misses some; the assay was immunoSEQ multiplex PCR. The sample holds approximately 180,000 clones, roughly 85% seen once. Material for sequencing was peripheral blood. These receptors originate from a human donor with active or convalescent COVID-19. The donor label of this sample is uncertain.

This clone was counted a few times. J is TRBJ2-7 and V is TRBV5-1, with TRBD2 matching 8 bases. This CDR3 region has 13 residues. Germline trimming cut 5 bases from V and 6 bases from J; bases unmatched to any gene: 7. CDR1 SGHRS and CDR2 YFSETQ come from the germline V gene. CDR3 nucleotide sequence: TGCGCCAGCAGGCAAGCGGGAGTTCGCGAGCAGTACTTC. Translation gives CASRQAGVREQYF. The whole variable domain, remainder taken from reference TRBV5-1 and TRBJ2-7, is KAGVTQTPRYLIKTRGQQVTLSCSPISGHRSVSWYQQTPGQGLQFLFEYFSETQRNKGNFPGRFSGRQFSNSRSEMNVSTLELGDSALYLCASRQAGVREQYFGPGTRLTVT.

The chain recombines TRBV29-1 with TRBJ1-1; 7 bases agree with TRBD1. There are 13 residues in the CDR3. The trim removed 3 bases at V and 7 bases at J, leaving 8 bases unmatched. CDR1 and CDR2 from the germline V gene are SQVTM and ANQGSEA. In DNA, the CDR3 is TGCAGCGTTGAGGTGGTCCAGGGGGGTGAAGCTTTCTTT. This gives the protein CSVEVVQGGEAFF.

The rearrangement uses TRBV29-1 and TRBJ2-3, with D unclear. CDR3 length: 13 amino acids. With 0 bases removed from V and 3 bases from J, the gap between germline ends came to 7 bases. Germline V lookup: CDR1 SQVTM, CDR2 ANQGSEA. The CDR3 loop is CSVEDRRTDTQYF. The CDR3 DNA reads TGCAGCGTTGAAGATCGTAGAACAGATACGCAGTATTTT.

V and J are TRBV30 and TRBJ1-2, with D hard to call. Germline CDR1 reads GTSNPN; CDR2 reads SVGIG (reference sequence). CDR3 length: 12 amino acids. The V end was cut by 3 bases, the J end by 8 bases, with 13 bases between. In nucleotides, the CDR3 is TGTGCCTGGAGCCCTACACGGGAGGGCTACACCTTC. Amino acid sequence: CAWSPTREGYTF.

The chain carries TRBV7-2 and TRBJ1-3; no reliable D call. There are 14 residues in the CDR3. CDR1 and CDR2 (germline): SGHTA, FQGNSA. V was cut by 3 bases and J by 0 bases, with 6 bases left in between. DNA for the CDR3: TGTGCCAGCAGCTTTGACACCTCTGGAAACACCATATATTTT. It yields the protein CASSFDTSGNTIYF.

CDR3 in amino acids: CSASPGQGLYEQYF. Here the CDR3 DNA reads TGCAGTGCTAGTCCGGGACAGGGCCTCTACGAGCAGTACTTC. The chain recombines TRBV20-1 with TRBJ2-7; 9 bases are a match to TRBD1. This CDR3 is built from 14 residues. V lost 3 bases to trimming and J lost 3 bases; unmatched junction nucleotides: 6. Germline V lookup: CDR1 DFQATT, CDR2 SNEGSKA (reference sequence).

This chain joins TRBV7-3 and TRBJ2-7; 9 bases agree with TRBD1. This CDR3 has 15 amino acids. Germline V CDR1 and CDR2: SGHTA, FQGTGA. With V trimmed by 2 bases and J by 2 bases, 4 bases remained unmatched. The CDR3: CASSLSGQGPYEQYF. The CDR3 DNA sequence: TGTGCCAGCAGCTTATCGGGACAGGGACCCTACGAGCAGTACTTC.

The chain recombines TRBV4-1 with TRBJ2-1; 11 bases are a match to TRBD2. The CDR3 contains 15 residues. Trimming removed 6 bases from V and 7 bases from J; junction bases left unmatched: 8. CDR1 MGHRA and CDR2 YSYEKL come from the germline V gene. This CDR3 is CASSNAGLAVNEQFF. The CDR3 region has the DNA TGCGCCAGCAGTAACGCGGGACTAGCGGTAAATGAGCAGTTCTTC.

This chain links TRBV30 with TRBJ2-3, with D possibly being TRBD2 (7 bases). The length of the CDR3 is 13 residues. The germline CDR1 and CDR2 sequences are GTSNPN and SVGIG (reference sequence). V dropped 8 bases and J dropped 3 bases, with 15 bases sitting between them. CDR3 nucleotide sequence: TGTGCCAAGGGGGGGGGTTCGACAGATACGCAGTATTTT. This sequence encodes CAKGGGSTDTQYF.

The chain uses TRBV9 and TRBJ1-2, with D maybe TRBD1 (5 bases). In germline, CDR1 is SGDLS, CDR2 YYNGEE. CDR3 length: 14 residues. The ends were cut back, 0 bases at V and 6 bases at J, with 12 bases in the middle. In nucleotides, the CDR3 is TGTGCCAGCAGCGTAGATGACAGCCCACATGGCTACACCTTC. Its translation: CASSVDDSPHGYTF.

The chain employs TRBV3-1 (or the pseudogene TRBV3-2) and TRBJ2-3; 9 bases map to TRBD2. The germline V gene has CDR1 LGHDT and CDR2 YNNKEL (reference sequence). There are 18 residues in the CDR3. V was pared by 3 bases and J by 6 bases, with 16 bases of the junction left unmatched. CDR3 DNA sequence: TGTGCCAGCAGCCATTCTAGCGGGGACCCTTACTTGAGGGATACGCAGTATTTT. Amino acid sequence: CASSHSSGDPYLRDTQYF.

V gene TRBV28 combines with J gene TRBJ2-1; TRBD1 matches at 8 bases. J lost 10 bases, V lost 6 bases, and 8 bases had no gene match. Germline V gene sequence: CDR1 MDHEN, CDR2 SYDVKM. This CDR3 is built from 13 residues. In nucleotides, the CDR3 is TGTGCCAGCAGGCCGGACAGGGCCAGGGAGCAGTTCTTC. Protein: CASRPDRAREQFF.